This TCR beta chain emerged from a study of cytomegalovirus exposure and HLA in healthy donors (dated by TCRdb to 2016 to 2017). Describing the broader study: An earlier analysis of roughly 630 of the donors reported roughly 270 Gb of sequence data and about 100 million unique TCR beta sequences from some 180 million T cells. About 300 gigabases of sequencing data and about 92 million unique TCR sequences made up an early release that covered 500 to 650 HLA-typed donors. Among the roughly 400 genotyped donors, around 79% belonged to the genetic ancestry cluster associated with self-reported Caucasian donors. The study aimed to test whether cataloging public T cell receptors could reveal signatures of past pathogen exposure. The study used immunosequencing to profile the T cell repertoires of 666 subjects and linked those repertoires to cytomegalovirus serostatus. In addition to the first cohort of 666 subjects, a separate validation cohort of around 110 different subjects was used. To predict cytomegalovirus infection status, the study brought together high-throughput TCR immunosequencing, statistical association of individual TCRs with disease status, and machine learning. A later analysis re-examined previously published TCR beta repertoires from hundreds of donors and added high-resolution HLA genotyping to investigate patterns of TCR occurrence. The later analysis used no new phenotypic data to find candidate immune exposures, relying instead on TCR beta sequences and their occurrence across donors. An earlier analysis of fewer than 750 of the donors used high-throughput TCR beta sequencing to judge whether each TCR beta V gene segment behaved as functional or pseudogenic. Donor age, sex, ethnicity and CMV serostatus were collected together with the repertoire data. Genome-wide SNP genotypes for about three fifths of the 666 donors were used in a later genetic analysis, which treated that subset as a discovery cohort. All discovery cohort repertoires had been generated on a single sequencing platform. Class I and class II HLA loci were covered by the typing at four-digit resolution. Typing coverage differed by locus: A, B, C, DRB1 and DQB1 were typed in about 629-640 donors, DQA1 in about 500, DPA1 in 600 to 610, and DPB1 in 472. A handful of DR-DQ haplotypes were handled as single units for association and clustering because linkage in the cohort was strong. On average, roughly 250,000 unique TCR beta nucleotide sequences were sequenced per donor among roughly 430 genotyped donors of the cohort, with roughly 18% of those sequences being non-productive. What the authors observed across the whole study: In vitro tests confirmed that three of the cytomegalovirus-associated TCR beta chains recognize cytomegalovirus antigens. Correlated functional status among segregating V segments might be attributable to linkage disequilibrium, but an unknown experimental factor could not be ruled out. An earlier analysis of around 500 of the donors showed that most TCR beta V segments appeared in productive rearrangements either about 87% or about 30% of the time, which broadly matched IMGT annotations. When HLA alleles, especially DR and DQ, strongly co-occurred, TCR associations were difficult to assign to individual alleles. In a later analysis, TCR association rates were found to vary across HLA loci, with the most associated TCRs seen for DRB1 alleles and the fewest for HLA-C alleles. A cluster of highly shared sequence variants was judged likely to represent a technical artifact of the sequencing pipeline. The study listed 150 to 200 TCR beta chains as associated with cytomegalovirus. Sequencing depth was assumed to be roughly uniform across donors in the presence/absence analyses, though that assumption may not hold. In both the original and validation cohorts, the classifier was reported to diagnose cytomegalovirus status with high specificity and sensitivity. Immune exposure information for the cohort was limited to CMV serostatus. Because some donors lacked HLA typing at each locus, the association tests relied only on the typed subset. V-gene and J-gene trimming of TCR beta chains was associated with a missense DCLRE1C variant in a later genetic analysis, and the association was replicated in an independent cohort. Only TCR beta chains were sequenced in this cohort, and the absence of alpha or paired-chain data limited detectable features. According to a later analysis, parvovirus B19, influenza, CMV and Epstein-Barr virus appeared linked to several top co-occurrence clusters. Compared with the 666-donor mean, donors in an Asian-associated ancestry cluster had fewer N-insertions in productive TCRs, according to a later genetic analysis. The earlier analysis of some 560 of the donors excluded some 15 rarely observed V segments, including chromosome 9 orphons, because counts were too low. A further reported finding was that TCR beta sequences accurately predicted the HLA-A and HLA-B alleles for most subjects in the first cohort. In a later analysis, most CMV-associated TCR beta chains were found to appear HLA-restricted, with HLA associations seemingly driven largely by CMV exposure. It was suggested by the authors that the approach could potentially be generalized to other disease states and immunological phenotypes. Compared with equally common non-associated chains, HLA-associated TCR beta chains in a later analysis were more clonally expanded and had lower generation probabilities. In a later analysis, more than 15,000 TCR beta sequences were associated with specific HLA alleles at a false discovery rate of 0.05. Most TCR sequences were seen in very few donors, while some public TCRs were found in many individuals.

The cohort comprised fewer than 750 healthy bone marrow donors. At the time of sampling, all cohort members were nominally healthy, though unrecorded immune exposures were likely present. The donor tested CMV seronegative, placing the donor among the roughly 340 seronegative members of the cohort. Every donor gave a peripheral blood sample, and the peripheral blood mononuclear cells from that sample were used for TCR beta sequencing. Genomic DNA was extracted from the blood cell samples with the Qiagen DNeasy Blood Extraction Kit. As concerns this clone: Its cognate antigen has yet to be identified. No base qualities exist here, and no much larger clone lies one base off it.

To prepare the library, the immunoSEQ multiplex PCR assay was applied. The multiplex PCR relied on a mix of 60 forward primers for TCR Vbeta segments and 13 reverse primers for TCR Jbeta segments. A multiplex PCR assay on genomic DNA amplified the CDR3 region of rearranged TCR beta genes. On the Illumina HiSeq System, the amplified TCR beta libraries were sequenced as 87-base-pair reads. The authors' pipeline ran thus. A later analysis tallied 80 million to 95 million unique TCR beta chains across the 610 or so repertoires, and approximately 11 million of those chains were shared by two or more donors. Raw reads were error-corrected and collapsed into unique sequences with a nearest-neighbor algorithm that merged closely related sequences to remove PCR and sequencing errors. V, D and J gene segments were assigned by aligning CDR3 sequences to IMGT reference sequences. For a sequence to be retained, a match of at least six nucleotides was required to both a V gene segment and a J gene segment. A rearrangement counted as productive if the CDR3 had no stop codons and remained in frame with V and J, and every other rearrangement counted as non-productive. Following IMGT convention, CDR3 was defined as the stretch from the second conserved V-encoded cysteine to the conserved J-encoded phenylalanine. The earlier analysis of some 600 of the donors excluded sequences that lacked an unambiguous match to a single V gene segment. In an earlier analysis of more than 500 of the donors, a V segment was called functional when productive rearrangements were above 56.7%, and segregating when the standard deviation between donors exceeded 5%. A statistical classification framework was built to diagnose cytomegalovirus status from the catalog of TCR beta chain sequences. A later analysis assigned V and J genes by comparing TCR nucleotide sequences with IMGT/GENE-DB human TR gene sequences. In a later analysis, CDR3 sequences and most-parsimonious VDJ recombination scenarios were assigned using the TCRdist pipeline. A later analysis defined each TCR beta chain by its CDR3 amino acid sequence plus V-gene family, and excluded reads lacking a unique V-gene family. A later analysis removed 550 to 700 highly shared, low-generation-probability nucleotide sequences to deal with suspected cross-contamination and a sequencing artifact. A later analysis calculated a clonal expansion index for each public chain from normalized within-repertoire ranks of inferred template counts. In a later analysis, generation probabilities were computed with a VDJ recombination model fitted to out-of-frame rearrangements, and the resulting probabilities were checked against IGoR. In a later analysis, TCR-TCR, TCR-HLA and TCR-CMV co-occurrence was scored with hypergeometric tests, and a repertoire-size bias correction was applied to TCR pairs. To estimate false discovery rates, a later analysis permuted the HLA or CMV assignments 20 times. In a later analysis, co-occurring TCRs were grouped with DBSCAN, and TCRdist sequence similarity was added when clustering was performed within HLA-allele-positive subsets. For co-occurrence clustering, repertoires with fewer than 30,000 or more than 120,000 public chains were excluded, along with four or five repertoires with anomalous nucleotide sharing. The source is immuneACCESS, and TCRdb retained only in-frame sequences with V and J called. Part of the clones is not carried over; for the studies checked, unresolved V genes explain less than half of this, and the remainder is unexplained. Clone size and the V and J calls come from that table; the DNA yielded D and trimming. The sample table records 200,000 or so clones; 87% of these occur just once. Of the sample, 0.2% to 0.3% falls within the top ten clones.

The receptor comes from a girl under three years old in good health and CMV-seronegative. Sequencing was performed on PBMCs.

The CDR3 here reads CASSEVGVYGYTF. The nucleotide sequence is TGTGCCAGCAGTGAAGTTGGAGTCTATGGCTACACCTTC. This sequence uses TRBV6-1 and TRBJ1-2; no D segment can be confidently identified. Between the V and J ends, shortened by 1 base and 4 bases respectively, the junction contains 7 bases. The germline V gene gives CDR1 as MNHNS and CDR2 as SASEGT. The cysteine opens and the phenylalanine closes a CDR3 of 13 amino acids. Of the read, only the CDR3 DNA is kept; its 39 bases are in frame from base 1.